The 5 T cell receptor beta chains given below trace back to one sample, sequenced in a study of shared clonotypes between healthy human individuals. Clones were read by immunoSEQ multiplex PCR, and TCRdb kept only the in-frame ones, dropping some. There are approximately 710,000 clones in the sample; about 92% occur only once, and 30% to 40% lies in the top ten. Specimen: memory CD8+ T cells from PBMCs. As to subset: CD45RO+ cells pooled with CCR7-negative TemRA cells. The receptors originated from a man younger than 30 in good health. Some clones in this sample may be carry-over from other donors' samples.

The chain joins TRBV4-2 to TRBJ2-7; possibly TRBD2 for D (5 bases). This CDR3 is 14 amino acids long. The V and J ends lost 4 bases and 2 bases respectively, with 12 bases between them. CDR1 is LGHNA, CDR2 YNFKEQ, per germline. The CDR3 DNA reads TGTGCCAGCAGCCTCGAAGAGGGAACCTACGAGCAGTACTTC. Translating it yields CASSLEEGTYEQYF.

V and J are TRBV7-9 and TRBJ2-7; the D gene is possibly TRBD2 (5 bases). V shed 0 bases and J shed 3 bases, with 9 bases lying between them. CDR1 is SEHNR, CDR2 FQNEAQ, per germline (reference sequence). This CDR3 has 14 residues. This CDR3 reads CASSLADSSYEQYF. CDR3 nucleotide sequence: TGTGCCAGCAGCTTAGCGGACTCGAGCTACGAGCAGTACTTC. Combining the CDR3 with reference TRBV7-9 and TRBJ2-7 gives the whole variable domain DTGVSQNPRHKITKRGQNVTFRCDPISEHNRLYWYRQTLGQGPEFLTYFQNEAQLEKSRLLSDRFSAERPKGSFSTLEIQRTEQGDSAMYLCASSLADSSYEQYFGPGTRLTVT.

The V gene is TRBV5-1, the J gene TRBJ2-1; no clear D gene. The CDR3 has 14 residues. The V gene's germline CDR1 is SGHRS and CDR2 YFSETQ. The ends were cut back, 4 bases at V and 3 bases at J, with 11 bases in the middle. In nucleotides, the CDR3 is TGCGCCAGCAGCCTCCCCGCTGGCTACAATGAGCAGTTCTTC. Translating it yields CASSLPAGYNEQFF.

The chain joins TRBV6-5 to TRBJ2-2; 12 bases are a match to TRBD1. This CDR3 spans 14 amino acids. CDR1 is MNHEY, CDR2 SVGAGI, per germline. The J segment lost 4 bases and the V segment lost 8 bases, leaving 2 bases of the junction unmatched. The CDR3 protein is CASRDRGRTGELFF. In DNA form, the CDR3 reads TGTGCCAGCCGGGACAGGGGGCGCACCGGGGAGCTGTTTTTT.

The chain employs TRBV11-2 and TRBJ2-2; D gene ambiguous. The CDR3 runs 15 residues. Germline V CDR1 and CDR2: SGHAT, FQNNGV. V dropped 4 bases and J dropped 3 bases, with 12 bases sitting between them. DNA of the CDR3: TGTGCCAGCAGCTCTAGGCCCCTCGACACCGGGGAGCTGTTTTTT. This gives the protein CASSSRPLDTGELFF.